This T cell receptor beta chain appears in the sequencing data of a study of Ad26.COV2.S vaccination and SARS-CoV-2 variants. V shed 1 base and J 3 bases; nucleotides not matched to a gene: 3. The CDR3 spans 15 residues. Germline CDR1 SNHLY, CDR2 FYNNEI. Sequencing was performed with immunoSEQ multiplex PCR; in TCRdb, only in-frame clones are kept and a portion is missing. Of hundreds of thousands of clones listed, roughly 90% were seen once; the top ten hold 9% to 15%. Treatment: around 19 received Ad26.COV2.S at low or high dose, single or two shots; five or six received placebo; per-sample allocation not given. Specimen acquisition occurred on day 63 following the initial vaccine or placebo injection.

Sequencing used peripheral blood, obtained in a trial of Ad26.COV2.S vaccine versus placebo. The receptor comes from a person between 18 and 60 years old who received the Ad26.COV2.S COVID-19 vaccine or a placebo. The chain combines TRBV2 with TRBJ2-7; TRBD1 matches 10 bases. DNA of the CDR3: TGTGCCAGCAGTGAAGGGGGACAGGGGTTCTACGAGCAGTACTTC. Translation: CASSEGGQGFYEQYF.